This T cell receptor (delta chain) came from a study of gamma-delta T cells after stem cell transplantation. V shed 3 bases, J shed 0 bases, and the junction held 11 bases outside the gene matches. The CDR3 is made up of 17 amino acids. The germline V gene has CDR1 GEAIGNYY and CDR2 EKD. TCRdb reprocessed the RT-PCR reads through CATT. The repertoire includes over 950 delta-chain clones, 8.5% to 9% of them detected once, and 64% sits in the top ten. Material: gamma-delta T cells. The TCR was taken from a human donor. It is not recorded whose cells these are; they may come from a transplant donor. The J gene is TRDJ1, the V gene TRDV2; 8 bases fit TRDD3. The CDR3 loop is CACDPVLGASYTDKLIF. The CDR3 DNA sequence: TGTGCCTGTGACCCGGTACTGGGGGCCTCGTACACCGATAAACTCATCTTT.